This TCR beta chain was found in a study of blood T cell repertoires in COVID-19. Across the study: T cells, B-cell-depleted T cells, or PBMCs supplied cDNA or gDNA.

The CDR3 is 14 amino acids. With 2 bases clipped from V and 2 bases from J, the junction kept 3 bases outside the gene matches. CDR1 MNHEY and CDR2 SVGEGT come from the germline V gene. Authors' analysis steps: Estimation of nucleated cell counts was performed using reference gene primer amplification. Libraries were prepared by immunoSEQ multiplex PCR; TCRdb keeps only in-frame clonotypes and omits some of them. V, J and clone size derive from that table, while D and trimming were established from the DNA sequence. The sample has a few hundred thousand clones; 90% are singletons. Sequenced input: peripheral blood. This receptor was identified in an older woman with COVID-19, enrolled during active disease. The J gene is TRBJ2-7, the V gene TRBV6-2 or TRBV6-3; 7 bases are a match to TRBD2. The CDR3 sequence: CASSYAGRTYEQYF. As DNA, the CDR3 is TGTGCCAGCAGTTACGCCGGGAGGACCTACGAGCAGTACTTC.